The rows below give T cell receptor beta chains drawn from one sample of a study of blood T cell repertoires in COVID-19. Profiling relied on immunoSEQ multiplex PCR, and the TCRdb table lists in-frame clones only, not all of them. The sample carries over 85,000 clones, approximately 86% recorded once. The sample consisted of peripheral blood. These TCRs come from a man aged 40-49 years with acute or convalescent COVID-19. CDR3s include the opening cysteine and the closing phenylalanine or tryptophan. The D gene is left open where the match is weak. Clone size is given for some rows only: seen once, a few or many times, or a class if the clone is expanded.

D gene,J gene,V gene,clone size,CDR3 protein,CDR3 DNA
TRBD2,TRBJ2-7,TRBV6-5,.,CASSYSVAGYEQYF,TGTGCCAGCAGTTACTCCGTAGCGGGCTACGAGCAGTACTTC
.,TRBJ2-1,TRBV12-3/TRBV12-4,.,CASSQDRSNEQFF,TGTGCCAGCAGCCAAGACAGAAGCAATGAGCAGTTCTTC
TRBD2,TRBJ2-3,TRBV30,.,CAWEEAGGSMDTQYF,TGTGCCTGGGAAGAAGCGGGGGGGAGCATGGATACGCAGTATTTT
.,TRBJ1-4,TRBV21-1,.,CASSKGEGITNEKLFF,TGTGCCAGCAGCAAGGGGGAGGGTATAACTAATGAAAAACTGTTTTTT
.,TRBJ2-3,TRBV5-1,.,CASSLASGKPHTDTQYF,TGCGCCAGCAGCTTGGCCTCAGGGAAGCCTCACACAGATACGCAGTATTTT
.,TRBJ2-1,TRBV7-2,.,CASSLISIQLANNEQFF,TGTGCCAGCAGCTTAATCAGTATCCAGCTAGCGAACAATGAGCAGTTCTTC
.,TRBJ2-7,TRBV5-5,.,CASSLGPTRGEQYF,TGTGCCAGCAGCTTGGGTCCGACTAGAGGCGAGCAGTACTTC
.,TRBJ2-5,TRBV2,.,CASMAGTPETQYF,TGTGCCAGCATGGCGGGAACCCCCGAGACCCAGTACTTC
TRBD2,TRBJ2-1,TRBV6-2/TRBV6-3,once,CASSIAGGSYEQFF,TGTGCCAGCAGTATAGCGGGGGGCTCTTATGAGCAGTTCTTC
.,TRBJ1-4,TRBV18,.,CASSPPTGLANEKLFF,TGTGCCAGCTCACCACCCACAGGGCTTGCTAATGAAAAACTGTTTTTT
.,TRBJ1-5,TRBV6-5,.,CASRRQENQPQHF,TGTGCCAGCAGGCGACAGGAGAATCAGCCCCAGCATTTT
TRBD2,TRBJ2-1,TRBV5-4,.,CASSLGQRGGREQFF,TGTGCCAGCAGCTTAGGCCAGCGGGGCGGGCGGGAGCAGTTCTTC
.,TRBJ2-5,TRBV2,.,CASSRDLQETQYF,TGTGCCAGCAGCCGGGACTTACAAGAGACCCAGTACTTC
TRBD1,TRBJ1-5,TRBV7-8,.,CASSQGTVNQPQHF,TGTGCCAGCAGCCAGGGGACAGTTAATCAGCCCCAGCATTTT
.,TRBJ1-1,TRBV3-1/TRBV3-2,.,CASSPDSYEAFF,TGTGCCAGCAGCCCGGACAGTTATGAAGCTTTCTTT
TRBD2,TRBJ2-5,TRBV27,few,CASSLAGGYGETQYF,TGTGCCAGCAGTCTAGCGGGAGGATATGGAGAGACCCAGTACTTC
TRBD1,TRBJ1-5,TRBV4-2,.,CASSQPDRDHQPQHF,TGTGCCAGCAGCCAACCAGACAGGGACCATCAGCCCCAGCATTTT
TRBD1,TRBJ2-1,TRBV11-3,.,CASSPGTGGHNEQFF,TGTGCCAGCAGCCCAGGGACAGGGGGCCACAATGAGCAGTTCTTC
.,TRBJ1-1,TRBV18,.,CASSPGEFRLAEAFF,TGTGCCAGCTCACCAGGGGAGTTCCGGTTGGCTGAAGCTTTCTTT
TRBD1,TRBJ2-7,TRBV19,.,CASSLTGATVPYEQYF,TGTGCCAGTAGTCTAACAGGGGCGACCGTACCCTACGAGCAGTACTTC
TRBD1,TRBJ2-3,TRBV11-2,.,CASSSPDREDTQYF,TGTGCCAGCAGCTCCCCCGACAGGGAGGATACGCAGTATTTT
.,TRBJ1-6,TRBV25-1,.,CASSVEPRAPLHF,TGTGCCAGCAGTGTTGAACCGCGGGCACCCCTCCACTTT
.,TRBJ2-7,TRBV6-5,.,CASSYSYGVPDEQYF,TGTGCCAGCAGTTACTCGTACGGGGTCCCCGACGAGCAGTACTTC
.,TRBJ2-1,TRBV4-1,once,CASSQEWGRVNNEQFF,TGCGCCAGCAGCCAAGAGTGGGGGCGCGTGAACAATGAGCAGTTCTTC
.,TRBJ2-1,TRBV5-1,.,CASSVRGTFSYNEQFF,TGCGCCAGCAGCGTGCGAGGGACTTTCTCCTACAATGAGCAGTTCTTC
TRBD1,TRBJ2-7,TRBV11-2,.,CASSPDRDEQYF,TGTGCCAGCAGCCCGGACAGGGACGAGCAGTACTTC
.,TRBJ2-5,TRBV20-1,.,CSARTGETQYF,TGCAGTGCTAGGACCGGGGAGACCCAGTACTTC
.,TRBJ1-5,TRBV4-2,.,CASSQEAQGYNQPQHF,TGTGCCAGCAGCCAAGAGGCCCAGGGGTACAATCAGCCCCAGCATTTT
TRBD1,TRBJ1-1,TRBV3-1/TRBV3-2,.,CASSRDRGDTEAFF,TGTGCCAGCAGCCGAGACAGGGGGGACACTGAAGCTTTCTTT
.,TRBJ1-1,TRBV18,.,CASSEHRAGSTNTEAFF,TGTGCCAGCTCAGAGCACCGGGCAGGGTCAACGAACACTGAAGCTTTCTTT
TRBD2,TRBJ2-1,TRBV19,.,CASSTFSREGAAIGEQFF,TGTGCCAGTAGTACCTTTTCACGGGAGGGCGCCGCGATAGGTGAGCAGTTCTTC
TRBD2,TRBJ2-1,TRBV12-5,.,CASGLGTSGRGQFF,TGTGCTAGTGGTTTGGGGACTAGCGGGAGAGGGCAGTTCTTC
.,TRBJ2-3,TRBV6-2/TRBV6-3,.,CASSYSLDTSSTDTQYF,TGTGCCAGCAGTTACTCGCTGGACACCAGTAGCACAGATACGCAGTATTTT
TRBD2,TRBJ2-1,TRBV7-8,.,CASRLTSGTSNYNEQFF,TGTGCCAGCAGACTAACATCCGGGACTAGTAACTACAATGAGCAGTTCTTC
.,TRBJ2-3,TRBV7-9,.,CASSNPGQGKDTQYF,TGTGCCAGCAGCAACCCTGGGCAGGGGAAAGATACGCAGTATTTT
.,TRBJ2-1,TRBV5-6,once,CASSLAGGWGEQFF,TGTGCCAGCAGCTTGGCCGGGGGATGGGGTGAGCAGTTCTTC
.,TRBJ1-6,TRBV10-3,.,CAISERQGNSPLHF,TGTGCCATCAGTGAAAGGCAGGGCAATTCACCCCTCCACTTT
TRBD2,TRBJ2-2,TRBV19,.,CASSIRRGVGAGELFF,TGTGCCAGTAGTATAAGGCGGGGGGTAGGTGCCGGGGAGCTGTTTTTT
.,TRBJ2-5,TRBV19,.,CASSIYGSLQETQYF,TGTGCCAGTAGTATATATGGGAGCCTCCAAGAGACCCAGTACTTC
.,TRBJ2-1,TRBV10-1,once,CASSDYPYNEQFF,TGCGCCAGCTCGGACTACCCATACAATGAGCAGTTCTTC
.,TRBJ1-6,TRBV12-5,.,CASGLTNYNSPLHF,TGTGCTAGTGGGTTGACTAATTATAATTCACCCCTCCACTTT
TRBD1,TRBJ1-2,TRBV5-8,.,CASSLPGGESYGYTF,TGTGCCAGCAGCTTGCCAGGGGGCGAATCCTATGGCTACACCTTC
TRBD1,TRBJ2-7,TRBV6-6,.,CASSPLTGIATGYEQYF,TGTGCCAGCAGTCCCTTGACAGGGATTGCCACCGGGTACGAGCAGTACTTC
TRBD1,TRBJ1-4,TRBV5-1,once,CASSLGQGTNEKLFF,TGCGCCAGCAGCTTAGGACAGGGCACTAATGAAAAACTGTTTTTT
TRBD1,TRBJ2-7,TRBV9,.,CASSPLRDRSEQYF,TGTGCCAGCAGCCCTCTCCGGGACAGAAGCGAGCAGTACTTC
.,TRBJ1-2,TRBV6-2/TRBV6-3,.,CASSYPGVGYGYTF,TGTGCCAGCAGTTACCCGGGGGTAGGCTATGGCTACACCTTC
.,TRBJ2-2,TRBV27,.,CASSQTLNTGELFF,TGTGCCAGCAGCCAGACTTTGAACACCGGGGAGCTGTTTTTT
TRBD2,TRBJ2-5,TRBV3-1/TRBV3-2,.,CASSQGLAGTKGETQYF,TGTGCCAGCAGCCAAGGACTAGCGGGGACAAAAGGGGAGACCCAGTACTTC
.,TRBJ2-2,TRBV29-1,.,CSALRDKFSGELFF,TGCAGCGCTCTCCGGGACAAGTTTTCCGGGGAGCTGTTTTTT
.,TRBJ1-5,TRBV18,.,CASSPLGEAQPQHF,TGTGCCAGCTCACCATTGGGGGAGGCTCAGCCCCAGCATTTT
.,TRBJ2-3,TRBV1,.,CTSSQDPALSGGPDTQYF,TGCACCAGCAGCCAAGATCCCGCCCTTAGCGGGGGCCCAGATACGCAGTATTTT
.,TRBJ1-2,TRBV27,.,CASSPRGGYGYTF,TGTGCCAGCAGCCCGAGGGGGGGCTATGGCTACACCTTC
TRBD2,TRBJ2-7,TRBV29-1,.,CSVTSGPHSSYEQYF,TGCAGCGTTACTAGCGGGCCTCATAGCTCCTACGAGCAGTACTTC